There are a few counts of the clone carrying this T cell receptor (beta chain). The antigen remains undetermined. The data belong to a study of identical twins. Study findings and constraints: Analyses of zero insertions could, in part, be confounded by invariant MAIT and iNKT cells.

TCRdb passed the 5' RACE reads through MiXCR, listing each CDR3 protein once. The table has approximately 1.8 million distinct CDR3 sequences, about 32% seen once. The CDR3 is 16 residues long. Trimming took off 2 bases at V and 3 bases at J, with 17 bases between the two ends. Germline CDR1 MDHEN, CDR2 SYDVKM. The receptor's source is a newborn girl in good health. The rearrangement links TRBV28 to TRBJ2-7, with D perhaps TRBD1 or TRBD2 (5 bases each). Sequencing was performed on cord blood. This CDR3 is CASSLGGAGPSYEQYF. CDR3 DNA: TGTGCCAGCAGTTTAGGGGGAGCAGGGCCGAGCTACGAGCAGTACTTC.